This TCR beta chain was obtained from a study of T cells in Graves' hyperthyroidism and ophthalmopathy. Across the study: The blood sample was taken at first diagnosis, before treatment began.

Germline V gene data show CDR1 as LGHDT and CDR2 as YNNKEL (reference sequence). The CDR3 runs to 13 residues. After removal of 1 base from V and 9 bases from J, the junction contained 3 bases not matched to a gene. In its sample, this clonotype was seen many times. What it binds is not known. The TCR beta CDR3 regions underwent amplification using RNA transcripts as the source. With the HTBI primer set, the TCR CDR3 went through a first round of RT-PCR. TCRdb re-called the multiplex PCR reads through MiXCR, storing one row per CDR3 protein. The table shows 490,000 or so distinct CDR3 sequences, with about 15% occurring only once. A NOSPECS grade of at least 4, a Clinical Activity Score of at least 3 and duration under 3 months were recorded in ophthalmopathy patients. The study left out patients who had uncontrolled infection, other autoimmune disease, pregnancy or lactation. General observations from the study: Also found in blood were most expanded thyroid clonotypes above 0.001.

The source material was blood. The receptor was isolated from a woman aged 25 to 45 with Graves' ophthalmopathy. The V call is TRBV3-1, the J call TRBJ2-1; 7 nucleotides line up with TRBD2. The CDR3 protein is CASSQGREGEQFF. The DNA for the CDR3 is TGTGCCAGCAGCCAAGGTAGGGAGGGTGAGCAGTTCTTC.